The 5 T cell receptor beta chains reported below all come from one sample, sequenced in a study of CDR3 diversity in severe acne. Via MiXCR, TCRdb re-called the PCR reads, giving one row per CDR3 protein. This sample yields roughly 79,000 distinct CDR3 sequences, of which 45% to 55% are seen a single time; around a tenth belongs to the top ten. Source material: blood. These receptors all come from a male donor with severe acne vulgaris.

A note on this clonotype: Just one base apart from a much larger clone, this may be a read error. CDR3 residues: CSARGLAGGPVTGTQYF. DNA of the CDR3: TGCAGTGCTAGAGGGCTAGCGGGGGGGCCGGTCACAGGTACGCAGTATTTT. V usage is TRBV20-1 and J usage is TRBJ2-3, with 12 bases that match TRBD2. The CDR3 is 17 residues long. CDR1 is DFQATT, CDR2 SNEGSKA, per germline (reference sequence).

The chain uses TRBV25-1 and TRBJ2-7; no clear D. The V gene's germline CDR1 is MGHDK and CDR2 SYGVNS. The CDR3 sequence is 13 residues long. Trimming took 6 bases from V and 5 from J, leaving 14 bases between them. The CDR3 loop reads CASSLATSNEQYF. As DNA, the CDR3 is TGTGCCAGCAGCCTCGCCACTTCGAACGAGCAGTACTTC.

This rearrangement joins TRBV24-1 to TRBJ2-7; TRBD2 agrees at 10 bases. The CDR3 sequence is 15 residues long. Unmatched junction bases numbered 6, after V lost 3 bases and J lost 5 bases. The V gene's germline CDR1 is KGHDR and CDR2 SFDVKD. CDR3 loop: CATSDRLAGDHEQYF. CDR3 sequence (DNA): TGTGCCACCAGTGATCGGCTAGCGGGAGACCACGAGCAGTACTTC.

In its sample, this clonotype was seen many times. The chain uses TRBV6-2 or TRBV6-3 and TRBJ1-1; 9 bases agree with TRBD1. CDR3 length: 16 residues. Trimming removed 2 bases from V and 11 bases from J; junction bases left unmatched: 15. Germline CDR1 is MNHEY and CDR2 is SVGEGT. The CDR3 loop is CASSYNSRTGEKGAFF. The CDR3 coding sequence is TGTGCCAGCAGTTACAATTCCCGGACAGGGGAGAAAGGTGCTTTCTTT.

This clonotype was counted a few times. The chain joins TRBV4-2 to TRBJ2-3, with 11 nucleotides matching TRBD2. The trim removed 1 base at V and 4 bases at J, leaving 4 bases unmatched. The germline V gene has CDR1 LGHNA and CDR2 YNFKEQ. This CDR3 has 16 residues. The DNA of the CDR3 is TGTGCCAGCAGCCAAGCGACTAGCGGGACCCCAGATACGCAGTATTTT. Amino acids: CASSQATSGTPDTQYF.